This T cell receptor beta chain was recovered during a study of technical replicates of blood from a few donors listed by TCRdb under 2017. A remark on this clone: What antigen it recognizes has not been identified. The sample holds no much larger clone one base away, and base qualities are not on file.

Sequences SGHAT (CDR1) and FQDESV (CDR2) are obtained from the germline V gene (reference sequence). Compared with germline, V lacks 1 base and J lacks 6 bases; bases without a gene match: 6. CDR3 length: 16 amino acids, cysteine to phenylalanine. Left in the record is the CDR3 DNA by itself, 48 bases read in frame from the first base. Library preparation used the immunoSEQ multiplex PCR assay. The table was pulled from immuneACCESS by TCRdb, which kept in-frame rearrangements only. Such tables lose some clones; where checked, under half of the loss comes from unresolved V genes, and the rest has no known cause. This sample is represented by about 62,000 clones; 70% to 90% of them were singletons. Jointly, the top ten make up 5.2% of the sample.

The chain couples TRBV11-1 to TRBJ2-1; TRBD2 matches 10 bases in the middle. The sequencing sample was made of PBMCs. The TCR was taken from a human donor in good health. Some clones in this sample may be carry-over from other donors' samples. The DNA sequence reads TGTGCCAGCAGCTTAGTTCTAGCGGGGGCAATCAATGAGCAGTTCTTC. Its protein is CASSLVLAGAINEQFF.